One and the same sample provided the 10 T cell receptor beta chains below, sequenced in a study of shared clonotypes between healthy human individuals. Naive CD8 cells lacked CD45RO and underwent positive selection for CCR7, leaving out terminally differentiated effector memory CD45RA+ cells. Generated by immunoSEQ multiplex PCR, the TCRdb table keeps only in-frame clones and is missing some. The sample has some 2,100,000 clones; 85% to 95% are singletons. The sample comprised naive CD8+ T cells from PBMCs. These TCRs come from a man between 18 and 35 years old in good health. Some clones in this sample may be carry-over from other donors' samples.

The gene calls are TRBV9 and TRBJ2-1, with 12 bases matching TRBD2. J was trimmed by 6 bases and V by 3 bases; bases with no gene match: 4. The CDR3 loop spans 15 amino acids. Germline CDR1 reads SGDLS; CDR2 reads YYNGEE. CDR3 DNA sequence: TGTGCCAGCAGCGGGACTAGCGGGGCGACCAATGAGCAGTTCTTC. It codes for CASSGTSGATNEQFF.

About this clone itself: Additional DNA sequences in this sample encode the identical CDR3. CDR3 DNA: TGTGCCAGCAGTTTTCAGGGGACGGAAAAACTGTTTTTT. It is translated as CASSFQGTEKLFF. The chain recombines TRBV27 with TRBJ1-4, with D perhaps TRBD1 (6 bases). The V end lost 3 bases, the J end lost 8 bases, and 10 bases lay between the germline ends. Germline V gene sequence: CDR1 MNHEY, CDR2 SMNVEV (reference sequence). The CDR3 covers 13 residues.

The chain recombines TRBV19 with TRBJ1-1, with D maybe TRBD1 (5 bases). This CDR3 region has 14 residues. V was pared by 1 base and J by 4 bases, with 10 bases between. Germline V CDR1 and CDR2: LNHDA, SQIVND (reference sequence). The CDR3 protein is CASSIGPGSTEAFF. As DNA, the CDR3 is TGTGCCAGTAGTATAGGACCAGGGTCCACTGAAGCTTTCTTT.

Note on this clone: This CDR3 is also generated by other DNA sequences in the sample. This chain joins TRBV27 and TRBJ1-5; D remains ambiguous. V dropped 1 base and J dropped 6 bases, with 7 bases sitting between them. The germline V gene has CDR1 MNHEY and CDR2 SMNVEV (reference sequence). CDR3 size: 13 residues. CDR3 nucleotides: TGTGCCAGCAGTTTATTTGGATCTCAGCCCCAGCATTTT. Residues: CASSLFGSQPQHF.

V usage is TRBV5-1 and J usage is TRBJ2-7; 7 bases match TRBD1. V lost 1 base and J lost 5; bases outside the gene matches: 12. The germline V gene has CDR1 SGHRS and CDR2 YFSETQ. The CDR3 sequence is 16 residues long. The CDR3 protein is CASSLQTTGPRNEQYF. CDR3 in DNA: TGCGCCAGCAGCTTGCAGACGACAGGGCCGCGGAACGAGCAGTACTTC.

V gene TRBV10-3 combines with J gene TRBJ2-7, with no clear D. Trimming stripped 10 bases from V and 7 bases from J, with 17 bases between. CDR1 and CDR2 from the germline V gene are ENHRY and SYGVKD. This CDR3 comprises 12 residues. CDR3: CASLRGSGEQYF. The CDR3 DNA reads as TGTGCCAGCCTACGCGGCTCGGGTGAGCAGTACTTC.

Written as DNA, the CDR3 is TGTGCCAGCAGTCACCTCACTAGCGGGGCCACAGATACGCAGTATTTT. It translates to CASSHLTSGATDTQYF. The chain carries TRBV6-8 and TRBJ2-3; 10 bases fit TRBD2. The CDR3 length is 16 residues. Trimming took 5 bases from V and 2 from J; bases not matched to a gene: 7. CDR1 MNHGY and CDR2 SAAAGT come from the germline V gene.

J is TRBJ2-7 and V is TRBV28, with D perhaps TRBD2 (6 bases). V lost 5 bases to trimming and J lost 3 bases, with 20 bases between them. Germline lookup yields CDR1 MDHEN and CDR2 SYDVKM. The CDR3 consists of 16 residues. The CDR3 bases are TGTGCCAGCAGTGGGGTTCGGGGGACTTCCTACTACGAGCAGTACTTC. Protein: CASSGVRGTSYYEQYF.

This chain joins TRBV5-1 and TRBJ2-5; a weak D match, TRBD2 (6 bases). The CDR3 has 16 residues. Germline V gene sequence: CDR1 SGHRS, CDR2 YFSETQ. The V and J ends lost 4 bases and 1 base respectively, with 17 bases between them. The CDR3 nucleotides are TGCGCCAGCAGCCTCACTTGGCGGGACCCCCAAGAGACCCAGTACTTC. Translating gives CASSLTWRDPQETQYF.

The chain links TRBV7-2 to TRBJ2-7; 8 bases fit TRBD1. The ends lost 7 bases at V and 5 bases at J; junction bases unmatched: 4. Germline V gene lookup returns CDR1 SGHTA and CDR2 FQGNSA. This CDR3 has 12 amino acids. The CDR3 spells CASNDRGHEQYF. The CDR3 coding sequence is TGTGCCAGCAACGACAGGGGCCACGAGCAGTACTTC.